This T cell receptor beta chain came from a study of vaccination and CD4 T cells after COVID-19. Study overall: The convalescents were made up of six males and four females, two of whom were Hispanic. Overlapping peptides covering the spike proteins of SARS-CoV-2, HCoV-NL63, HCoV-OC43 and HCoV-229E were added to stimulate cells. Overall study results and limits: 304 of 307 vaccine-specific clones from convalescent patients were spike mono-reactive.

Treatment meaning: roughly 10-day PBMC culture with coronavirus spike peptide pools or control peptides (ViraFEST assay). A note on this clonotype: What it binds is not known.

Oncomine TCR Beta short-read sequencing was applied to DNA from cultured CD4+ T cells. TCRdb used MiXCR to reprocess the PCR reads, holding one entry per CDR3 protein. The table lists over 10,000 distinct CDR3 sequences, 58% of them singletons. V lost 4 bases, J lost 8 bases, and 11 bases lay in between. The V gene's germline CDR1 is DFQATT and CDR2 SNEGSKA (reference sequence). The length of the CDR3 is 11 residues. The sample in question was cultured CD4+ T cells from blood, obtained after SARS-CoV-2 vaccination. This chain uses TRBV20-1 with TRBJ1-1; D uncertain. This receptor was obtained from a human donor with COVID-19. The CDR3 coding sequence is TGCAGTGCTATTCCGCGGCTGGAAGCTTTCTTT. Its protein is CSAIPRLEAFF.